This is a list of T cell receptor beta chains from one sample in a study of blood T cell repertoires in COVID-19. The method was immunoSEQ multiplex PCR; TCRdb's version includes in-frame clones alone and lacks a portion of them. The repertoire holds 250,000 or so clones, with approximately 81% as singletons. Sequenced input: peripheral blood. These receptors were obtained from a man aged 60 to 75 with acute or convalescent COVID-19. The CDR3 runs from the conserved cysteine through the conserved F or W. Each record gives: D gene, V gene, J gene, CDR3 protein, CDR3 DNA. A D gene is named only where the DNA matches it firmly.

TRBD2	TRBV6-2/TRBV6-3	TRBJ2-2	CASSYLAGGVNTGELFF	TGTGCCAGCAGTTACTTAGCGGGAGGGGTTAACACCGGGGAGCTGTTTTTT
TRBD2	TRBV28	TRBJ2-1	CASSLSGSHNEQFF	TGTGCCAGCAGCCTTAGCGGGAGCCATAATGAGCAGTTCTTC
TRBD2	TRBV7-2	TRBJ2-2	CASSYPRGGPSYTGELFF	TGTGCCAGCAGCTACCCTCGCGGGGGGCCATCGTACACCGGGGAGCTGTTTTTT
TRBD1	TRBV9	TRBJ2-1	CASSALGQGNEQFF	TGTGCCAGCAGCGCCCTTGGACAGGGCAATGAGCAGTTCTTC
TRBD2	TRBV6-2/TRBV6-3	TRBJ2-3	CASSFDLGTSGIPTQYF	TGTGCCAGCAGTTTTGACCTCGGGACTAGCGGGATTCCTACGCAGTATTTT
NA	TRBV4-1	TRBJ2-7	CASSQVGGRSSEQYF	TGCGCCAGCAGCCAAGTCGGGGGGCGATCCTCCGAGCAGTACTTC
TRBD2	TRBV7-9	TRBJ2-7	CASSPQRGIYEQYF	TGTGCCAGCAGCCCTCAGCGGGGGATCTACGAGCAGTACTTC
TRBD1	TRBV7-3	TRBJ2-1	CASSPDRGAGGWGEQFF	TGTGCCAGCAGCCCGGACAGGGGGGCTGGTGGTTGGGGTGAGCAGTTCTTC
NA	TRBV19	TRBJ1-1	CASSIGQTEAFF	TGTGCCAGTAGTATAGGACAGACTGAAGCTTTCTTT
TRBD1	TRBV5-4	TRBJ1-2	CASSSAGGYGYTF	TGTGCCAGCAGCTCGGCAGGGGGCTATGGCTACACCTTC
NA	TRBV6-5	TRBJ1-5	CASRGASQPQHF	TGTGCCAGCAGAGGGGCTAGTCAGCCCCAGCATTTT
TRBD1	TRBV5-4	TRBJ2-2	CASSRQGSGELFF	TGTGCCAGCAGCCGACAGGGGTCAGGGGAGCTGTTTTTT
NA	TRBV3-1/TRBV3-2	TRBJ2-2	CASSQARTGELFF	TGTGCCAGCAGCCAAGCGCGAACCGGGGAGCTGTTTTTT
TRBD2	TRBV28	TRBJ2-4	CASSFPGLAVKNIQYF	TGTGCCAGCAGTTTCCCGGGACTAGCGGTAAAAAACATTCAGTACTTC
TRBD1	TRBV5-1	TRBJ1-4	CASSLYSGGRGEKLFF	TGCGCCAGCAGCCTCTACTCAGGGGGTAGGGGTGAAAAACTGTTTTTT
TRBD1	TRBV5-6	TRBJ1-4	CASSQGDPGPNEKLFF	TGTGCCAGCAGCCAGGGGGACCCAGGGCCAAATGAAAAACTGTTTTTT